This T cell receptor beta chain was observed in a study of CD8 T cells in ankylosing spondylitis. TCRdb independently ran MiXCR on the 5' RACE reads; one entry per CDR3 protein. The sample lists 85,000 to 100,000 distinct CDR3 sequences; about 8.5% were seen once. Study outcomes and limitations: Ankylosing spondylitis blood appeared to be characterized by a TCR beta motif of about 8 highly homologous variants. Earlier studies detected some motif variants in reactive arthritis synovial fluid and blood.

To note about this clonotype: What it binds is not known.

The clonotype was recovered from a male donor with ankylosing spondylitis or in good health (not recorded which). Sequenced input: blood, either unsorted or a sorted T cell fraction (not recorded which).

The CDR3 loop is CASSIAGGPSYEQYF. In DNA, the CDR3 is TGTGCCAGTAGTATAGCGGGGGGGCCATCCTACGAGCAGTACTTC. The chain is built from TRBV19 and TRBJ2-7, with 8 bases identical to TRBD2. Germline lookup yields CDR1 LNHDA and CDR2 SQIVND (reference sequence). Trimming at V came to 1 base and at J to 1 base, leaving 3 bases not matched to a gene. CDR3 length: 15 residues. The whole variable domain, filled in from reference TRBV19 and TRBJ2-7, reads DGGITQSPKYLFRKEGQNVTLSCEQNLNHDAMYWYRQDPGQGLRLIYYSQIVNDFQKGDIAEGYSVSREKKESFPLTVTSAQKNPTAFYLCASSIAGGPSYEQYFGPGTRLTVT.